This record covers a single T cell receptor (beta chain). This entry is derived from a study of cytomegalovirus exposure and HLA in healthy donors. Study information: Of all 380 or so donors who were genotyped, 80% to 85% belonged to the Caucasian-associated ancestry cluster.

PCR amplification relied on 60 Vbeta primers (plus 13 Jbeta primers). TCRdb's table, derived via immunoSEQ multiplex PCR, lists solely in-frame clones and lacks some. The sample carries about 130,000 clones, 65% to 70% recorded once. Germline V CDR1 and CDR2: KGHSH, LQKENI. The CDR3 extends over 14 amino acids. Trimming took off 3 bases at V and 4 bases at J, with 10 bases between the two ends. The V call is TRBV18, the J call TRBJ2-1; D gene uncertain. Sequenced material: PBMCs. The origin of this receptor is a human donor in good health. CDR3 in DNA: TGTGCCAGCTCACCGGAGACTTTTTACAATGAGCAGTTCTTC. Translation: CASSPETFYNEQFF.